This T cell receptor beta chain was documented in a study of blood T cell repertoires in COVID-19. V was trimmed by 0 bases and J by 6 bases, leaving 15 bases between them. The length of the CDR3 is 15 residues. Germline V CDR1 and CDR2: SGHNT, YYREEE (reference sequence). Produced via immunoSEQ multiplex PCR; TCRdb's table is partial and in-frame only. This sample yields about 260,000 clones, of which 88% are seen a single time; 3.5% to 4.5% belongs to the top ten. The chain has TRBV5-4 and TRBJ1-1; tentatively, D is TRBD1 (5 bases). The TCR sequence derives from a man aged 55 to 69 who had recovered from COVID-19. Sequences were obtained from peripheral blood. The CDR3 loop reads CASSLAGDPNPEAFF. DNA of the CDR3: TGTGCCAGCAGCTTGGCGGGGGACCCGAATCCTGAAGCTTTCTTT.